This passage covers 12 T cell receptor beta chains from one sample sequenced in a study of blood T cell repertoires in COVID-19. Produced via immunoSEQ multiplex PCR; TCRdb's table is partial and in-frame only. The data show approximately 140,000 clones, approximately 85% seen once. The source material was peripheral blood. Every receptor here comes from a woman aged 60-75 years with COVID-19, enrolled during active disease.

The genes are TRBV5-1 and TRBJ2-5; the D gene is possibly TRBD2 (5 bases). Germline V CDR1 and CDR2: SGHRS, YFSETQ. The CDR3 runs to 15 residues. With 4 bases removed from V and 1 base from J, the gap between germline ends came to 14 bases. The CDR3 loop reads CASSPGVDFQETQYF. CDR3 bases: TGCGCCAGCAGCCCCGGGGTGGACTTCCAAGAGACCCAGTACTTC.

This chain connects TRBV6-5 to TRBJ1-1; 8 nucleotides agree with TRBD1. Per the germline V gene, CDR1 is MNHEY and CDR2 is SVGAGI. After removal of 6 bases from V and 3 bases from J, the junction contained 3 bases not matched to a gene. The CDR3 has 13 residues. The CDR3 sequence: CASRQQGDTEAFF. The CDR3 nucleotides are TGTGCCAGCAGACAACAGGGGGACACTGAAGCTTTCTTT.

Written as DNA, the CDR3 is TGTGCCAGCAGCTTTCGGGGGGCGAGCTCTGGGGCCAACGTCCTGACTTTC. As protein: CASSFRGASSGANVLTF. The chain recombines TRBV7-3 with TRBJ2-6, with D possibly TRBD2 on 7 matching bases. The V gene lost 3 bases and the J gene lost 0 bases, with 12 bases spanning the gap. The CDR3 runs to 17 residues. Germline lookup yields CDR1 SGHTA and CDR2 FQGTGA. The full variable domain, completed using reference TRBV7-3 and TRBJ2-6, is GAGVSQTPSNKVTEKGKYVELRCDPISGHTALYWYRQSLGQGPEFLIYFQGTGAADDSGLPNDRFFAVRPEGSVSTLKIQRTERGDSAVYLCASSFRGASSGANVLTFGAGSRLTVL.

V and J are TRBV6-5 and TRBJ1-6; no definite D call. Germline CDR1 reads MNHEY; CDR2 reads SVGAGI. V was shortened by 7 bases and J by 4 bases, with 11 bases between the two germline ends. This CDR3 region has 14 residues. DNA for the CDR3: TGTGCCAGCACTCGGAGTGGTTATAATTCACCCCTCCACTTT. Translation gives CASTRSGYNSPLHF.

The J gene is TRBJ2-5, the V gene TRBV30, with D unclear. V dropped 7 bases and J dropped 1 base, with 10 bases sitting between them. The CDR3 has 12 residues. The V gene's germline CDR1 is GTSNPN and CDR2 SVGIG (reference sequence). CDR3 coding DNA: TGTGCCTTCTCAACGGGCCAAGAGACCCAGTACTTC. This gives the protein CAFSTGQETQYF.

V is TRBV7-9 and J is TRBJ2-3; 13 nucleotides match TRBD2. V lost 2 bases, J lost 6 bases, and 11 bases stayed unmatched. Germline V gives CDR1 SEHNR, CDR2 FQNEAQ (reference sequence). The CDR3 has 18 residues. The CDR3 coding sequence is TGTGCCAGCAGCTTACGACTAGCGGGGGGACCCCATTCGGATACGCAGTATTTT. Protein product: CASSLRLAGGPHSDTQYF.

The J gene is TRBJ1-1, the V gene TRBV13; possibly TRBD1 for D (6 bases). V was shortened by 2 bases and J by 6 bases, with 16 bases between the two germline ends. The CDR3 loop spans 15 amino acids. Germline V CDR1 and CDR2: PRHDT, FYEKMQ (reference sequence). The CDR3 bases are TGTGCCAGCAGCTTACGAGGGGACACCTCGGCTGAAGCTTTCTTT. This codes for CASSLRGDTSAEAFF.

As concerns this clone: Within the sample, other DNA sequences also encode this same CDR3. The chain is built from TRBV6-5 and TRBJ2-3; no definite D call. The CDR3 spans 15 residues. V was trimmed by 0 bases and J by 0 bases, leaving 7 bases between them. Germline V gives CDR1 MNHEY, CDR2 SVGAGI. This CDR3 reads CASSYSRFSTDTQYF. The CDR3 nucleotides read TGTGCCAGCAGTTACTCGAGGTTTAGCACAGATACGCAGTATTTT.

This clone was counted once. In DNA, the CDR3 is TGTGCCAGCAGTTTAGCGGTGGCCTACGAGCAGTACTTC. Translated: CASSLAVAYEQYF. The chain links TRBV27 to TRBJ2-7, with D unresolved. The germline V gene encodes CDR1 MNHEY and CDR2 SMNVEV (reference sequence). The CDR3 sequence is 13 residues long. Trimming pared 2 bases from V and 2 bases from J, leaving 7 bases between.

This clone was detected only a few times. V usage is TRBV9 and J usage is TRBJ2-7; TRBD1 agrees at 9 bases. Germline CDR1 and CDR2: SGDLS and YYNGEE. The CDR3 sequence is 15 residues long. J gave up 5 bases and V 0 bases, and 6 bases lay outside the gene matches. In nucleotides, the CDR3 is TGTGCCAGCAGCGTAGCGGGGACAGGGTTTGACGAGCAGTACTTC. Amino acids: CASSVAGTGFDEQYF.

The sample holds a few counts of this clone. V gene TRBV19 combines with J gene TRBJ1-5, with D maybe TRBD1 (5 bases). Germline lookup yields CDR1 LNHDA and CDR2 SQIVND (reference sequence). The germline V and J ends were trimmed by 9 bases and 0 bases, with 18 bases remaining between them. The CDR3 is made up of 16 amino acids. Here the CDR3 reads CASHETDYYSNQPQHF. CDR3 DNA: TGTGCCAGCCATGAGACAGATTACTATAGCAATCAGCCCCAGCATTTT.

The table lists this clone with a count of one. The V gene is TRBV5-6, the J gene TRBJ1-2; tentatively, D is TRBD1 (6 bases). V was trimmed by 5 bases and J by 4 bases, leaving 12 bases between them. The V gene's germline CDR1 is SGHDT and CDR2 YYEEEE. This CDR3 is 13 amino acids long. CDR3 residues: CASRRQDGYGYTF. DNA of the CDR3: TGTGCCAGCAGGAGACAGGATGGCTATGGCTACACCTTC. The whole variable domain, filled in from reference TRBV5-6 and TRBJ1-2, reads DAGVTQSPTHLIKTRGQQVTLRCSPKSGHDTVSWYQQALGQGPQFIFQYYEEEERQRGNFPDRFSGHQFPNYSSELNVNALLLGDSALYLCASRRQDGYGYTFGSGTRLTVV.